These 6 T cell receptor beta chains came from one sample sequenced in a study of immune cell composition in non-small cell lung cancer. Normal lung was taken at the farthest possible site, at least 3 cm from tumour. Produced via immunoSEQ multiplex PCR; TCRdb's table is partial and in-frame only. The data show 1,900 or so clones, about three quarters seen once. Input material: non-adjacent lung tissue. The receptor set was obtained from a human donor with non-small cell lung cancer.

This sequence joins TRBV5-1 and TRBJ1-5, with D perhaps TRBD1 (6 bases). The germline V gene encodes CDR1 SGHRS and CDR2 YFSETQ. CDR3 size: 13 residues. V was cut by 4 bases and J by 4 bases, with 9 bases left in between. As DNA, the CDR3 is TGCGCCAGCAGCCAAGGACAGAATCAGCCCCAGCATTTT. Amino acids: CASSQGQNQPQHF.

V usage is TRBV7-8 and J usage is TRBJ2-1; D not resolved. There are 16 residues in the CDR3. CDR1 is SGHVS and CDR2 is FQNEAQ in the germline V gene. V dropped 1 base and J dropped 0 bases, with 10 bases sitting between them. In DNA form, the CDR3 reads TGTGCCAGCAGCTTAGTTCCAGCGAGCTCCTACAATGAGCAGTTCTTC. Amino acid sequence: CASSLVPASSYNEQFF.

A word on this clone: The sample carries other DNA sequences with the same CDR3. This sequence joins TRBV27 and TRBJ1-1; D may be TRBD1 (6 bases). Trimming pared 5 bases from V and 10 bases from J, leaving 17 bases between. Per the germline V gene, CDR1 is MNHEY and CDR2 is SMNVEV (reference sequence). The CDR3 totals 13 residues. The CDR3 loop is CASSPTLQGRAFF. DNA for the CDR3: TGTGCCAGCAGTCCGACCCTACAGGGACGAGCTTTCTTT.

This clone was detected only a few times. The V call is TRBV15, the J call TRBJ1-5; D ambiguous. Between the trimmed V and J ends, which lost 0 bases and 1 base, there was a span of 10 bases. CDR1 is LNHNV, CDR2 YYDKDF, per germline (reference sequence). This CDR3 region has 16 residues. The chain's CDR3 is CATSRDRRGSNQPQHF. DNA of the CDR3: TGTGCCACCAGCAGAGATCGAAGAGGGAGCAATCAGCCCCAGCATTTT. Together with reference TRBV15 and TRBJ1-5, the CDR3 gives the full variable domain: DAMVIQNPRYQVTQFGKPVTLSCSQTLNHNVMYWYQQKSSQAPKLLFHYYDKDFNNEADTPDNFQSRRPNTSFCFLDIRSPGLGDTAMYLCATSRDRRGSNQPQHFGDGTRLSIL.

The table lists this clone with a count of one. This chain joins TRBV2 and TRBJ2-1; 7 bases match TRBD2. J lost 7 bases, V lost 7 bases, and 10 bases had no gene match. The CDR3 is 14 residues long. CDR1 is SNHLY, CDR2 FYNNEI, per germline. The CDR3 loop is CASIKSGTGNEQFF. Here the CDR3 DNA reads TGTGCCAGCATCAAGAGCGGGACGGGGAATGAGCAGTTCTTC.

The chain is built from TRBV5-5 and TRBJ2-1, with 9 nucleotides matching TRBD1. CDR1 and CDR2 from the germline V gene are SGHKS and YYEKEE (reference sequence). Trimming took 2 bases from V and 9 from J; bases not matched to a gene: 15. The CDR3 is made up of 17 amino acids. The CDR3 spells CASSLLQGTGHGGEQFF. The CDR3 nucleotides are TGTGCCAGCAGCTTACTCCAAGGGACAGGGCACGGCGGTGAGCAGTTCTTC.